The 4 T cell receptor beta chains below were found in one sample sequenced in a study of technical replicates of blood from a few donors (dated by TCRdb to the late 2010s). The library was obtained by the immunoSEQ multiplex PCR assay. As stored in TCRdb, this immuneACCESS dataset retains in-frame rearrangements with V and J assigned. A fraction of the clones does not appear; measured against another copy, unresolved V genes explain less than half of the discrepancy, and the remainder lacks a known reason. The sample data list 79,000 or so clones, and roughly nine tenths of these were observed just once. The top ten constitute just under 0.25% of the sample. Sequenced material: T cells isolated from PBMCs. The receptors derive from a human donor in good health.

The genes are TRBV28 and TRBJ2-1, with 10 bases aligning to TRBD2. V gave up 1 base and J gave up 5 bases; unmatched junction bases: 5. This CDR3 comprises 16 residues. Germline loops: CDR1 MDHEN, CDR2 SYDVKM. The CDR3 coding sequence is TGTGCCAGCAGTTTATTCTGGACTAGCGGAAACAATGAGCAGTTCTTC. Encoded protein: CASSLFWTSGNNEQFF.

The chain uses TRBV7-9 and TRBJ2-5; 9 nucleotides line up with TRBD2. Germline V gene data show CDR1 as SEHNR and CDR2 as FQNEAQ (reference sequence). This CDR3 spans 15 amino acids. The V gene end was trimmed by 3 bases and the J gene end by 5 bases; junction bases not matched to a gene: 7. The CDR3 DNA reads TGTGCCAGCAGCTTCACGGGACTAGCAACGGAGACCCAGTACTTC. Translating it yields CASSFTGLATETQYF.

The genes are TRBV19 and TRBJ2-7; 8 bases line up with TRBD2. The CDR3 spans 13 residues. J lost 6 bases, V lost 7 bases, and 8 bases had no gene match. Germline lookup yields CDR1 LNHDA and CDR2 SQIVND (reference sequence). In DNA form, the CDR3 reads TGTGCCAGTAACCCACGGGGGGGGTCCGAGCAGTACTTC. It yields the protein CASNPRGGSEQYF.

The V and J genes are TRBV6-6 and TRBJ2-7; TRBD1 matches 9 bases. Germline loops: CDR1 MNHNY, CDR2 SVGAGI (reference sequence). The CDR3 runs 14 residues. V lost 8 bases, J lost 2 bases, and 7 bases stayed unmatched. In DNA form, the CDR3 reads TGTGCCAGCGTAGGGGACAGGGCCACCTACGAGCAGTACTTC. This translates into CASVGDRATYEQYF.